Here is one TCR beta chain with its context. The authors' processing: Estimated nucleated cell counts came from reference gene primer amplification. Using immunoSEQ multiplex PCR, the repertoire was profiled, and TCRdb retains in-frame clones only, with some absent. That table supplies the V and J calls and clone size; D and trimming were determined from the DNA. Of 190,000 or so clones in the sample, about 89% were seen once. Trimming shortened V by 4 bases and J by 3 bases, and 19 bases separated the two germline ends. This CDR3 contains 16 residues. Looked up from germline, CDR1 is SGHNT and CDR2 is YYREEE (reference sequence). This sample is part of a study of blood T cell repertoires in COVID-19. In the study overall: Samples representing acute and convalescent COVID-19 were sourced from the United States, Italy and Spain.

Sequencing was carried out using peripheral blood. The TCR sequence derives from a man in his forties with acute or convalescent COVID-19. The chain is built from TRBV5-4 and TRBJ1-2; weak D call: TRBD1 (5 bases). The CDR3 loop reads CASSPQWGRGDYGYTF. In DNA form, the CDR3 reads TGTGCCAGCAGCCCTCAGTGGGGTAGGGGCGACTATGGCTACACCTTC.